The TCR beta chain under discussion was sequenced for a study of tumor and adjacent non-tumor tissue in lung cancer. Study context: Histology: 12 adenocarcinoma, a couple of squamous cell carcinoma, 1 small cell lung cancer. On average, productive TCRbeta reads reached about 4.4 million per sample.

No cell sorting was done before RNA was extracted from the tissue. Newly diagnosed lung cancer patients had thoracic surgery in China, August–November 2014, without prior chemotherapy. On this clonotype: The junction shows a germline mismatch at one end, possibly a read error.

CDR1 and CDR2 (germline): MGHRA, YSYEKL. CDR3 length: 17 residues. Three rounds of nested PCR, following a modified ARM-PCR protocol, produced the TCRbeta library. TCRdb recomputed calls from the multiplex PCR reads with MiXCR, one row per CDR3 protein. This sample has 81,000 or so distinct CDR3 sequences, with 75% to 90% found just once. Input material: lung tumor tissue. The TCR sequence derives from a woman aged 45-59 years with non-small cell lung cancer. The chain carries TRBV4-1 and TRBJ2-7, with TRBD1 matching 8 bases. The CDR3 DNA is TGTGCCAGCAGCCAAGAAAGGATTGGGACAGGCCTCTACGAGCAGTACTTC. This encodes CASSQERIGTGLYEQYF.